The clone carrying this T cell receptor (beta chain) occurred once. Antigen: not known. The sample belongs to a study of EBV T-cell therapy then PD-1 blockade in nasopharyngeal carcinoma. Method: immunoSEQ multiplex PCR; TCRdb's copy keeps in-frame clones and lacks some. The table lists about 14,000 clones, around 84% of them singletons, with 32% in the top ten. Treatment specified: AdE1-LMPpoly-expanded autologous EBV-specific T-cell therapy followed by anti-PD-1 nivolumab. This clonotype was obtained from a man aged 40-50 years with nasopharyngeal carcinoma. The sample was CD8+ T cells from blood, taken around day 100 from a patient whose treatment included autologous EBV-specific T cells and nivolumab.

This chain's CDR3 is CASSSGTSVLEQYF. CDR3 DNA sequence: TGTGCCAGCAGCTCCGGGACTAGCGTCCTCGAGCAGTACTTC. This chain joins TRBV7-9 and TRBJ2-7; 10 bases align to TRBD2. With 4 bases clipped from V and 6 bases from J, the junction kept 6 bases outside the gene matches. The CDR3 consists of 14 residues. Germline CDR1 and CDR2: SEHNR and FQNEAQ (reference sequence).